This entry lists 6 T cell receptor beta chains sequenced from one sample in a study of blood T cell dynamics during melanoma immunotherapy (TCRdb year 2020). The library was generated by the immunoSEQ multiplex PCR assay. What TCRdb holds here is the immuneACCESS table cut down to in-frame rearrangements. Part of the clones is not present; checked against another copy, under half of the missing clones reflect an unresolved V gene, and the others are unexplained. This sample lists 17,000 or so clones; about 80% were detected once. The top ten clones comprise approximately 7.3% of the sample. Reading the label with the study, this specimen's time point is: pre-treatment baseline. The sequences come from blood, collected from a patient treated with checkpoint blockade. These receptor sequences come from a human donor with melanoma.

The V and J genes are TRBV6-6 and TRBJ2-3; TRBD2 agrees at 11 bases. The CDR3 runs 14 residues. The V gene end was trimmed by 8 bases and the J gene end by 5 bases; junction bases not matched to a gene: 6. Looked up from germline, CDR1 is MNHNY and CDR2 is SVGAGI (reference sequence). CDR3 in amino acids: CASQLAGGVDTQYF. The CDR3 DNA follows: TGTGCCAGCCAGCTAGCGGGAGGCGTAGATACGCAGTATTTT.

The rearrangement links TRBV4-1 to TRBJ2-3; a possible D gene is TRBD2 (5 bases). Germline V gene sequence: CDR1 MGHRA, CDR2 YSYEKL. The CDR3 runs 15 residues. Trimming removed 5 bases at V and 1 base at J, with 13 bases between. The CDR3, as DNA: TGCGCCAGCAGCTTCCGAGCGGAGGGCACAGATACGCAGTATTTT. Protein: CASSFRAEGTDTQYF.

This sequence joins TRBV4-2 and TRBJ1-2, with unresolved D. Germline assignment: CDR1 LGHNA and CDR2 YNFKEQ. V lost 5 bases, J lost 5 bases, and 9 bases lay in between. This CDR3 has 12 amino acids. The CDR3 sequence: CASSLDGYGYTF. The CDR3 DNA reads as TGTGCCAGCAGCTTGGATGGATATGGCTACACCTTC.

In its sample, this clone was seen a few times. This chain connects TRBV27 to TRBJ2-5; possible D gene TRBD1, 5 bases. The ends were cut back, 8 bases at V and 5 bases at J, with 21 bases in the middle. The CDR3 runs to 15 residues. CDR1 is MNHEY, CDR2 SMNVEV, per germline (reference sequence). In DNA, the CDR3 is TGTGCCAGCCAGCCCGAGGTGGGGCGAAGGGAGACCCAGTACTTC. Protein: CASQPEVGRRETQYF.

This clone was observed a handful of times. The chain recombines TRBV13 with TRBJ1-5; no firm D call. With 0 bases removed from V and 2 bases from J, the gap between germline ends came to 8 bases. This CDR3 spans 15 amino acids. Germline-derived CDR1 and CDR2 are PRHDT and FYEKMQ (reference sequence). CDR3 nucleotide sequence: TGTGCCAGCAGCTTAGGCCGCAGCGGCAATCAGCCCCAGCATTTT. Its protein is CASSLGRSGNQPQHF.

The chain recombines TRBV27 with TRBJ2-2; D remains ambiguous. CDR1 and CDR2 (germline): MNHEY, SMNVEV (reference sequence). The CDR3 totals 14 residues. The V and J ends lost 3 bases and 2 bases respectively, with 7 bases between them. The CDR3 protein is CASSLRVNTGELFF. The DNA of the CDR3 is TGTGCCAGCAGTTTGAGAGTTAACACCGGGGAGCTGTTTTTT.